This TCR beta chain emerged from a study of beta chain features in type 1 diabetes. Study in general: Examined across all samples were over 85 million sorted cells.

The entirety of the isolated RNA underwent reverse transcription, so expressed TCRB transcripts were sequenced. Here immunoSEQ multiplex PCR was the method, and the copy in TCRdb shows in-frame clones only, minus some. The sample lists 300,000 to 350,000 clones; around 8.5% were seen once. The CDR3 covers 13 residues. Germline V lookup: CDR1 SGDLS, CDR2 YYNGEE. With 5 bases removed from V and 2 bases from J, the gap between germline ends came to 11 bases. This clone was observed a few times. Its target is unknown. The study, taken as a whole, reports: Across all four CD4+ subsets, people with type 1 diabetes showed modestly shorter TCRB CDR3s.

Source material: central memory CD4+ T cells from blood. The J gene is TRBJ2-7, the V gene TRBV9, with a possible D match to TRBD1 (5 bases). The receptor's source is a young man with type 1 diabetes. As DNA, the CDR3 is TGTGCCAGCAGGGACGACAGCACCTACGAGCAGTACTTC. Translated, it gives CASRDDSTYEQYF.